The source of this TCR beta chain is a study of identical twins. This clonotype was seen many times. Its antigen is currently unknown. No donor was unhealthy or non-Caucasian. Unique molecular identifiers were present on cDNA, and template switching added a universal primer site. Each CDR3 protein is one row after TCRdb ran MiXCR on the 5' RACE reads. The sample holds roughly 690,000 distinct CDR3 sequences, 5.5% to 6.5% seen once. Study-level points and caveats: Within monozygotic twins, out-of-frame TCR alpha sharing was underestimated by the models. Carriage of fewer insertions was seen in abundant cord blood beta clonotypes, whereas memory repertoires showed none.

Sequenced material: naive T cells sorted from blood. This sequence was found in a man in his late teens or twenties in good health.

CDR3 DNA sequence: TGTGCCATCAGTGAGCCGGGACAGGGCCCCACCTACGAGCAGTACTTC. As protein: CAISEPGQGPTYEQYF. The V gene is TRBV10-3, the J gene TRBJ2-7, with 9 bases matching TRBD1. The CDR3 covers 16 residues. Germline CDR1 reads ENHRY; CDR2 reads SYGVKD. The junction had 7 bases not matched to a gene; V was cut back by 2 bases and J by 2 bases.